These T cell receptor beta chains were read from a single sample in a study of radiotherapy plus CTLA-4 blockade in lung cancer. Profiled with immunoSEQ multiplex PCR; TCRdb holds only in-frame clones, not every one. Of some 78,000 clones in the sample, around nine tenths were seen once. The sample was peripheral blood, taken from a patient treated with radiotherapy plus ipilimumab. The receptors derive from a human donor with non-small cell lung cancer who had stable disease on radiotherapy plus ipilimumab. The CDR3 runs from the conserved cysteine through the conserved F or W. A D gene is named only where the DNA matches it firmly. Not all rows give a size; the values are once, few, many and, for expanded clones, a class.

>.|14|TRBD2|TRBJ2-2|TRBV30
TGTGCCTGTACCGGGACTAGGGGCACCGGGGAGCTGTTTTTT
CACTGTRGTGELFF
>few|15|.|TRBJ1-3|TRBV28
TGTGCCAGCAGTTTCCCGGGGGCGAATGGAAACACCATATATTTT
CASSFPGANGNTIYF
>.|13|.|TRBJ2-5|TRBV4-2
TGTGCCAGCAGCCAAGAGGATCGGGAGACCCAGTACTTC
CASSQEDRETQYF
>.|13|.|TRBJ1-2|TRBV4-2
TGTGCCAGCAGCCAAGTACTGGGGAGTGGCTACACCTTC
CASSQVLGSGYTF
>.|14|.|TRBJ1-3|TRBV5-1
TGCGCCAGCAGCTTGGAGTCAGCGGTGGACACCATATATTTT
CASSLESAVDTIYF
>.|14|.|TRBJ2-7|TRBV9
TGTGCCAGCAGCGTAGGAGTGGCCTCCTACGAGCAGTACTTC
CASSVGVASYEQYF
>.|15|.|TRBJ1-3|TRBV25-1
TGTGCCAGCAGTGAATTGGCACCCTATGGAAACACCATATATTTT
CASSELAPYGNTIYF
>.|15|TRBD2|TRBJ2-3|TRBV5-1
TGCGCCAGCAGCTTTATGGGACTAGCTTCAGATACGCAGTATTTT
CASSFMGLASDTQYF
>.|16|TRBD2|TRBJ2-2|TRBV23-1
TGCGCCAGCAGTCAATCGCGCGGGAGCGTCGTCGGGGAGCTGTTTTTT
CASSQSRGSVVGELFF
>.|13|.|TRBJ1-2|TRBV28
TGTGCCAGCGGGGGCCCCCCTAACTATGGCTACACCTTC
CASGGPPNYGYTF
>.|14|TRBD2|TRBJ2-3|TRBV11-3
TGTGCCAGCAGCTTTAGCGGGGGGGCAGATACGCAGTATTTT
CASSFSGGADTQYF
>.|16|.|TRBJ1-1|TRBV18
TGTGCCAGCTCACCACCTCGCGGCAGGGGAGTCACTGAAGCTTTCTTT
CASSPPRGRGVTEAFF
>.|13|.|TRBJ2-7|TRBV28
TGTGCCAGCTACGACTGGGGGAGCAACGAGCAGTACTTC
CASYDWGSNEQYF
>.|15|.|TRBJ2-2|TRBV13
TGTGCCAGCAGCTTAGCGGGGCTGGACACCGGGGAGCTGTTTTTT
CASSLAGLDTGELFF
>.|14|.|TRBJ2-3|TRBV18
TGTGCCAGCTCACCCCAGGGGAGCACAGATACGCAGTATTTT
CASSPQGSTDTQYF
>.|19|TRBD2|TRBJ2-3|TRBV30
TGTGCCTGGAGCCGGGGGCTAGCGGGGGGCCCCCAAAGCACAGATACGCAGTATTTT
CAWSRGLAGGPQSTDTQYF
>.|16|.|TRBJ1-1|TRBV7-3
TGTGCCAGCAGCTTAAATGCAGGGCCAATGAACACTGAAGCTTTCTTT
CASSLNAGPMNTEAFF
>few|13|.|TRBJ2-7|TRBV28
TGTGCCAGCAGTTGGGGATCCATCTACGAGCAGTACTTC
CASSWGSIYEQYF
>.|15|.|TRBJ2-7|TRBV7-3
TGTGCCAGCAGCCCCCAGAGTGGGCCCTTCTACGAGCAGTACTTC
CASSPQSGPFYEQYF
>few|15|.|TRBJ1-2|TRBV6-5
TGTGCCAGCAGTCATACAGGGCCCCGTAACTATGGCTACACCTTC
CASSHTGPRNYGYTF
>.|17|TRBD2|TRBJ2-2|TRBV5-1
TGCGCCAGCAGCAGATCCGGGACTAGCGGGACCACCGGGGAGCTGTTTTTT
CASSRSGTSGTTGELFF
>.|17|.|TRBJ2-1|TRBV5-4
TGTGCCAGCAGCTTGGGTTTCGGGGGAGGTTTCAACAATGAGCAGTTCTTC
CASSLGFGGGFNNEQFF
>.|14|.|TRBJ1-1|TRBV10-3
TGTGCCATCAGTGATTTCGCAGAGAACACTGAAGCTTTCTTT
CAISDFAENTEAFF
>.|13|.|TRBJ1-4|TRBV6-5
TGTGCCAGCAGTTACTCGAGCAGCGAAAAACTGTTTTTT
CASSYSSSEKLFF
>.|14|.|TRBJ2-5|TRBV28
TGTGCCAGCAGTTTACTCCCCAGCGCGGAGACCCAGTACTTC
CASSLLPSAETQYF
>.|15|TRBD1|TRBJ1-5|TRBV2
TGTGCCAGCAGTGACCGGACAGGGTTCAATCAGCCCCAGCATTTT
CASSDRTGFNQPQHF
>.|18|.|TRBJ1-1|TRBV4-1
TGCGCCAGCAGCCAAGCCTCTACCTCCCCGTGGGTGAACACTGAAGCTTTCTTT
CASSQASTSPWVNTEAFF
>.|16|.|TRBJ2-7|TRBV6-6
TGTGCCAGCAGTTACTCGACCCAGGGCCTCTCCTACGAGCAGTACTTC
CASSYSTQGLSYEQYF